The T cell receptor beta chain under discussion was sequenced for a study of blood T cell repertoires in COVID-19. For the study at large: The United States, Italy and Spain were the sources of the acute and convalescent COVID-19 samples.

The CDR3 sequence is 11 residues long. With 7 bases removed from V and 12 bases from J, the gap between germline ends came to 13 bases. CDR1 and CDR2 (germline): MNHEY, SVGAGI. The Seattle patients, enrolled during active infection, were followed longitudinally. Assay used: immunoSEQ multiplex PCR; TCRdb lists only in-frame clones, some missing. The data show 220,000 or so clones, with around 83% seen just once and about 10% held by the top ten. This chain uses TRBV6-5 with TRBJ2-1; possible D gene TRBD2, 6 bases. This receptor was identified in a woman aged 50 to 60 with COVID-19, enrolled during active disease. Material: peripheral blood. The CDR3 loop reads CASTPGLLQFF. The CDR3 nucleotides read TGTGCCAGCACTCCGGGACTCCTGCAGTTCTTC.